This entry is about one TCR beta chain. Germline CDR1 reads SGHRS; CDR2 reads YFSETQ. CDR3 size: 15 residues. J lost 3 bases, V lost 4 bases, and 6 bases had no gene match. Sequenced by immunoSEQ multiplex PCR; TCRdb stores in-frame clones only, minus some. Of over 45,000 clones in the sample, about nine tenths are singletons; the top ten hold 0.38%. This specimen belongs to a study of T cell changes during pregnancy in multiple sclerosis. The chain combines TRBV5-1 with TRBJ1-3; 8 bases match TRBD1. The source is a female donor with multiple sclerosis, enrolled in a pregnancy study. Material: CD4+ T cells from peripheral blood mononuclear cells, obtained in the third trimester of pregnancy. For the CDR3, the DNA is TGCGCCAGCAGCCCGGCAGGGGGCATTGGAAACACCATATATTTT. Translating gives CASSPAGGIGNTIYF.